This note documents a single TCR beta chain sequence. What it recognizes is unknown. V lost 4 bases and J lost 6, with 12 bases in between. This CDR3 is 13 amino acids long. Germline V CDR1 and CDR2: MNHEY, SMNVEV (reference sequence). These data originate in a study of OX40 agonist ivuxolimab in advanced cancers. Study at large: It was ivuxolimab, an agonistic anti-OX40 (CD134) antibody, that patients were treated with. General study results and limits: Clones of CD4+ and CD8+ blood T cells grew by week 6 at doses of 0.1 to 3.0 mg/kg. Expanded peripheral T cells had an undetermined antigen specificity.

Clones were read by immunoSEQ multiplex PCR, and TCRdb kept only the in-frame ones, dropping some. The sample carries about 82,000 clones, 92% recorded once. This TCR derives from an adult with an advanced solid tumor such as melanoma, head and neck, liver or kidney cancer. The V and J genes are TRBV27 and TRBJ2-5, with unresolved D. This sample comprised CD4+ or CD8+ T cells sorted from blood, obtained in a trial of the OX40 agonist ivuxolimab. CDR3 in DNA: TGTGCCAGCAGTTCCCAAGTTAGACAGACCCAGTACTTC. The encoded protein is CASSSQVRQTQYF.